The 30 T cell receptor beta chains given below trace back to one sample, sequenced in a study of cytomegalovirus exposure and HLA in healthy donors. PCR primers comprised 60 Vbeta and 13 Jbeta primers. Data came from immunoSEQ multiplex PCR; TCRdb stores just in-frame clones and leaves some out. Of about 78,000 clones listed, 65% to 85% are singletons. Sequencing input: PBMCs. The receptors were sampled from a woman aged 45 to 65 in good health and CMV-seronegative.

The gene calls are TRBV19 and TRBJ2-7; 7 bases are a match to TRBD1. The J segment lost 6 bases and the V segment lost 8 bases, leaving 16 bases of the junction unmatched. In germline, CDR1 is LNHDA, CDR2 SQIVND (reference sequence). CDR3 length: 15 amino acids. The CDR3 DNA reads as TGTGCCAGTTCCCTTTCCGGGACAGAGTTACTCGAGCAGTACTTC. Its protein product is CASSLSGTELLEQYF.

The gene calls are TRBV5-1 and TRBJ2-1, with 7 bases that match TRBD2. CDR1 is SGHRS and CDR2 is YFSETQ in the germline V gene. The CDR3 totals 16 residues. Trimming cost V 0 bases and J 4 bases; bases outside gene matches: 7. This CDR3 is CASSLAPSGTYNEQFF. CDR3 nucleotides: TGCGCCAGCAGCTTGGCTCCTAGCGGAACATACAATGAGCAGTTCTTC.

V and J are TRBV19 and TRBJ2-1, with a weak D call TRBD2 (6 bases). CDR1 is LNHDA and CDR2 is SQIVND in the germline V gene (reference sequence). Trimming took 6 bases from V and 0 from J, leaving 6 bases between them. CDR3 length: 13 residues. The CDR3 coding sequence is TGTGCCAGTAGCGGGAGCTCCTACAATGAGCAGTTCTTC. As protein: CASSGSSYNEQFF.

This clone was picked up one time. J is TRBJ1-2 and V is TRBV7-9; D remains ambiguous. Trimming took 6 bases from V and 1 from J, leaving 21 bases between them. Germline V gene data show CDR1 as SEHNR and CDR2 as FQNEAQ (reference sequence). CDR3 length: 17 residues. CDR3 sequence reads: CASSFTSRETFNYGYTF. In nucleotides, the CDR3 is TGTGCCAGCAGTTTTACTTCCCGGGAAACCTTTAACTATGGCTACACCTTC. The complete variable domain, with remaining parts taken from reference TRBV7-9 and TRBJ1-2, reads DTGVSQNPRHKITKRGQNVTFRCDPISEHNRLYWYRQTLGQGPEFLTYFQNEAQLEKSRLLSDRFSAERPKGSFSTLEIQRTEQGDSAMYLCASSFTSRETFNYGYTFGSGTRLTVV.

The genes are TRBV29-1 and TRBJ2-5, with TRBD2 matching 7 bases. Germline loops: CDR1 SQVTM, CDR2 ANQGSEA. This CDR3 has 12 residues. After removal of 7 bases from V and 2 bases from J, the junction contained 4 bases not matched to a gene. CDR3 in amino acids: CSGGRAQETQYF. The DNA for the CDR3 is TGCAGCGGAGGGAGGGCTCAAGAGACCCAGTACTTC. The entire variable domain, with the rest obtained from reference TRBV29-1 and TRBJ2-5, is as follows: SAVISQKPSRDICQRGTSLTIQCQVDSQVTMMFWYRQQPGQSLTLIATANQGSEATYESGFVIDKFPISRPNLTFSTLTVSNMSPEDSSIYLCSGGRAQETQYFGPGTRLLVL.

This chain links TRBV5-1 with TRBJ1-4, with 9 positions matching TRBD1. The CDR3 consists of 15 residues. The germline gives CDR1 SGHRS, CDR2 YFSETQ. With V trimmed by 4 bases and J by 8 bases, 9 bases remained unmatched. Here the CDR3 reads CASSNSGTGNEKLFF. The DNA of the CDR3 is TGCGCCAGCAGCAACTCCGGGACAGGGAACGAAAAACTGTTTTTT.

In DNA, the CDR3 is TGCGCCAGCAGCTTGGTTTCTAGCGGGAGCGATTACAATGAGCAGTTCTTC. It codes for CASSLVSSGSDYNEQFF. The chain carries TRBV5-1 and TRBJ2-1; TRBD2 agrees at 10 bases. The CDR3 totals 17 residues. Trimming took 0 bases from V and 4 from J; bases not matched to a gene: 7. The germline CDR1 and CDR2 sequences are SGHRS and YFSETQ.

The rearrangement joins TRBV7-8 to TRBJ2-1; D might be TRBD1 (7 bases). This CDR3 is built from 15 residues. CDR1 and CDR2 (germline): SGHVS, FQNEAQ. Trimming took off 1 base at V and 7 bases at J, with 14 bases between the two ends. The CDR3 DNA sequence: TGTGCCAGCAGCTTAGTCAGGGGGGTCAAGAATGAGCAGTTCTTC. Protein product: CASSLVRGVKNEQFF. The full variable domain, rest sourced from reference TRBV7-8 and TRBJ2-1, is GAGVSQSPRYKVAKRGQDVALRCDPISGHVSLFWYQQALGQGPEFLTYFQNEAQLDKSGLPSDRFFAERPEGSVSTLKIQRTQQEDSAVYLCASSLVRGVKNEQFFGPGTRLTVL.

This clone was observed a few times. The chain is built from TRBV15 and TRBJ2-1; no firm D call. The germline gives CDR1 LNHNV, CDR2 YYDKDF (reference sequence). V dropped 0 bases and J dropped 0 bases, with 6 bases sitting between them. The length of the CDR3 is 15 residues. The CDR3 DNA is TGTGCCACCAGCAGAGACGGAGACTCCTACAATGAGCAGTTCTTC. Its translation is CATSRDGDSYNEQFF.

The rearrangement links TRBV6-6 to TRBJ2-5; 12 bases are a match to TRBD2. This CDR3 spans 14 amino acids. The V gene end was trimmed by 8 bases and the J gene end by 5 bases; junction bases not matched to a gene: 6. The V gene's germline CDR1 is MNHNY and CDR2 SVGAGI (reference sequence). The CDR3 protein is CASEPSGRVETQYF. In DNA form, the CDR3 reads TGTGCCAGCGAACCTAGCGGGAGGGTTGAGACCCAGTACTTC.

The chain has TRBV19 and TRBJ1-5, with D tentatively TRBD1 (6 bases). The CDR3 covers 16 residues. V lost 5 bases and J 1 base, leaving 15 bases between the germline ends. Germline CDR1 LNHDA, CDR2 SQIVND (reference sequence). For the CDR3, the DNA is TGTGCCAGTAGTCTCTACAGGGCAGGGAGCAATCAGCCCCAGCATTTT. As protein: CASSLYRAGSNQPQHF.

V usage is TRBV2 and J usage is TRBJ1-6; 8 bases map to TRBD1. The trim removed 6 bases at V and 6 bases at J, leaving 7 bases unmatched. The CDR3 sequence is 15 residues long. CDR1 is SNHLY and CDR2 is FYNNEI in the germline V gene. The chain's CDR3 is CASSGDRGPNSPLHF. DNA of the CDR3: TGTGCCAGCAGCGGTGACAGGGGCCCTAATTCACCCCTCCACTTT.

DNA of the CDR3: TGTGCCAGCAGCCAGAGCTCCTACGAGCAGTACTTC. This gives the protein CASSQSSYEQYF. The chain has TRBV14 and TRBJ2-7; D is unresolved. The CDR3 spans 12 residues. The V and J ends lost 3 bases and 0 bases respectively, with 3 bases between them. Germline loops: CDR1 SGHDN, CDR2 FVKESK.

The genes are TRBV2 and TRBJ2-1, with D uncertain. CDR1 is SNHLY and CDR2 is FYNNEI in the germline V gene. The CDR3 is made up of 15 amino acids. Between the trimmed V and J ends, which lost 3 bases and 4 bases, there was a span of 13 bases. CDR3 sequence: CASSDPEVRYNEQFF. The CDR3 DNA reads as TGTGCCAGCAGTGACCCCGAGGTCCGGTACAATGAGCAGTTCTTC.

A remark on this clone: Distinct nucleotide sequences in the sample also encode this CDR3. The V gene is TRBV7-9, the J gene TRBJ2-5; D unclear. CDR3 size: 12 residues. Per germline, CDR1 SEHNR and CDR2 FQNEAQ (reference sequence). V dropped 1 base and J dropped 5 bases, with 5 bases sitting between them. CDR3 in amino acids: CASSLVSETQYF. CDR3 DNA: TGTGCCAGCAGCTTAGTATCCGAGACCCAGTACTTC.

The chain joins TRBV7-2 to TRBJ2-5; TRBD2 agrees at 10 bases. Germline CDR1 and CDR2: SGHTA and FQGNSA. After removal of 5 bases from V and 2 bases from J, the junction contained 5 bases not matched to a gene. The CDR3 is 15 amino acids. The CDR3 DNA is TGTGCCAGCAGCATTAGCGGGGGGATTCAAGAGACCCAGTACTTC. As protein: CASSISGGIQETQYF.

This chain joins TRBV7-9 and TRBJ2-2; 12 positions agree with TRBD2. The J segment lost 0 bases and the V segment lost 5 bases, leaving 4 bases of the junction unmatched. The CDR3 sequence is 17 residues long. Per germline, CDR1 SEHNR and CDR2 FQNEAQ (reference sequence). Here the CDR3 DNA reads TGTGCCAGCAGCCCTAGCGGGAGGGCCCCGAACACCGGGGAGCTGTTTTTT. Translating gives CASSPSGRAPNTGELFF.

The chain employs TRBV18 and TRBJ1-1, with 8 bases lining up with TRBD1. The CDR3 is 13 amino acids. V lost 3 bases, J lost 10 bases, and 7 bases stayed unmatched. Germline values: CDR1 KGHSH, CDR2 LQKENI. The CDR3 nucleotides read TGTGCCAGCTCACCCGGACAGGGTTTTTCAGCTTTCTTT. Translation: CASSPGQGFSAFF.

V gene TRBV7-3 combines with J gene TRBJ1-2; D remains ambiguous. V dropped 3 bases and J dropped 3 bases, with 14 bases sitting between them. Germline CDR1 reads SGHTA; CDR2 reads FQGTGA. There are 15 residues in the CDR3. CDR3 loop: CASSFRAGGDYGYTF. CDR3 bases: TGTGCCAGCAGCTTCCGGGCGGGAGGTGACTATGGCTACACCTTC.

The chain is built from TRBV6-1 and TRBJ1-5; D is unresolved. CDR3 length equals 15 residues. Germline assignment: CDR1 MNHNS and CDR2 SASEGT. V was trimmed by 4 bases and J by 7 bases, leaving 17 bases between them. The CDR3 DNA follows: TGTGCCAGCAGTGCCTTCTGGTCTGTGAGACAGCCCCAGCATTTT. Translation gives CASSAFWSVRQPQHF.

The rearrangement links TRBV7-9 to TRBJ2-5; D might be TRBD1 or TRBD2, each matching 5 bases. The DNA end lines up better with TRBJ2-7; the J call may be wrong. This CDR3 is 13 amino acids long. Germline-derived CDR1 and CDR2 are SEHNR and FQNEAQ (reference sequence). For the CDR3, the DNA is TGTGCCAGCAGCTCCATCGGGGCTAGCGAGCAGTACTTC. Amino acids: CASSSIGASEQYF.

The V call is TRBV28, the J call TRBJ2-2; 16 bases agree with TRBD2. The CDR3 spans 17 residues. Germline CDR1 and CDR2: MDHEN and SYDVKM. The junction had 6 bases not matched to a gene; V was cut back by 6 bases and J by 5 bases. CDR3 in amino acids: CASRGLAGGPGTGELFF. For the CDR3, the DNA is TGTGCCAGCAGGGGACTAGCGGGAGGGCCCGGAACCGGGGAGCTGTTTTTT.

The rearrangement links TRBV19 to TRBJ2-7, with TRBD2 matching 7 bases. Germline V gene data show CDR1 as LNHDA and CDR2 as SQIVND (reference sequence). V dropped 3 bases and J dropped 1; count of bases not matched to a gene: 0. This CDR3 has 13 residues. CDR3 coding DNA: TGTGCCAGTAGTATCGGGAGGTCCTACGAGCAGTACTTC. It codes for CASSIGRSYEQYF.

This rearrangement joins TRBV25-1 to TRBJ1-1; D gene unclear. This CDR3 has 13 amino acids. Germline V gives CDR1 MGHDK, CDR2 SYGVNS. Trimming left V 3 bases short and J 6 bases short, with 11 bases between. This chain's CDR3 is CASSDRGMAEAFF. For the CDR3, the DNA is TGTGCCAGCAGTGACCGCGGGATGGCTGAAGCTTTCTTT.

This chain connects TRBV19 to TRBJ2-7; TRBD1 aligns across 7 bases. The V and J ends lost 5 bases and 2 bases, in that order; junction bases with no gene match: 9. Germline V gives CDR1 LNHDA, CDR2 SQIVND (reference sequence). This CDR3 has 15 amino acids. The CDR3 is CASSRPTGSPYEQYV. In DNA form, the CDR3 reads TGTGCCAGTAGTCGCCCGACAGGGTCCCCCTACGAGCAGTACGTC.

The chain's CDR3 is CASSLAQGPDTQYF. The CDR3 DNA is TGTGCCAGCAGCTTAGCGCAGGGTCCAGATACGCAGTATTTT. The chain carries TRBV7-9 and TRBJ2-3; D possibly corresponds to TRBD1 (5 bases). Between the trimmed V and J ends, which lost 0 bases and 4 bases, there was a span of 8 bases. Germline V CDR1 and CDR2: SEHNR, FQNEAQ (reference sequence). The CDR3 spans 14 residues. Full variable domain (outside the CDR3, taken from reference TRBV7-9 and TRBJ2-3): DTGVSQNPRHKITKRGQNVTFRCDPISEHNRLYWYRQTLGQGPEFLTYFQNEAQLEKSRLLSDRFSAERPKGSFSTLEIQRTEQGDSAMYLCASSLAQGPDTQYFGPGTRLTVL.

The rearrangement links TRBV28 to TRBJ1-1; no reliable D call. V was cut by 5 bases and J by 11 bases, with 9 bases left in between. This CDR3 has 10 residues. Germline loops: CDR1 MDHEN, CDR2 SYDVKM. The CDR3, as DNA: TGTGCCAGCAGTCTGCGGCAGGCTTTCTTT. This gives the protein CASSLRQAFF.

V and J are TRBV4-1 and TRBJ2-7; no firm D call. The CDR3 has 13 amino acids. Per the germline V gene, CDR1 is MGHRA and CDR2 is YSYEKL. The germline V and J ends were trimmed by 1 base and 2 bases, with 6 bases remaining between them. CDR3 amino acids: CASSQGRAYEQYF. The CDR3 DNA sequence: TGCGCCAGCAGCCAAGGGAGAGCCTACGAGCAGTACTTC.

The count of this clone is one. The chain joins TRBV2 to TRBJ1-2; D perhaps matches TRBD1 (5 bases). Germline assignment: CDR1 SNHLY and CDR2 FYNNEI. This CDR3 is 15 amino acids long. Trimming removed 8 bases at V and 4 bases at J, with 20 bases between. CDR3 loop: CASPSPGVSSYGYTF. The CDR3 DNA sequence: TGTGCCAGCCCATCCCCGGGGGTTTCTAGCTATGGCTACACCTTC.

This rearrangement joins TRBV27 to TRBJ2-7; 11 bases fit TRBD2. Germline-derived CDR1 and CDR2 are MNHEY and SMNVEV (reference sequence). The CDR3 is 15 residues long. V lost 5 bases, J lost 2 bases, and 5 bases stayed unmatched. Written as DNA, the CDR3 is TGTGCCAGCAGTCTGACTAGCGGGAAGACCTACGAGCAGTACTTC. Translated, it gives CASSLTSGKTYEQYF.